The 11 T cell receptor beta chains below come from one sample, sequenced in a study of metastatic and nonmetastatic thyroid tumors. TCRdb re-called clones from the PCR reads using MiXCR. This table has 35,000 to 45,000 clones, roughly 3.2% appearing once. There were no patients who had received any treatment before thyroid surgery. Sequenced material: blood. The receptors come from a female donor with papillary thyroid cancer or a benign thyroid nodule (not recorded which). Some clones in this sample may be carry-over from other donors' samples.

This clone was recorded many times. The chain couples TRBV24-1 to TRBJ2-5, with D possibly matching TRBD2 (6 bases). V was clipped by 4 bases and J by 5 bases, with 19 bases between them. CDR1 KGHDR and CDR2 SFDVKD come from the germline V gene. This CDR3 comprises 16 residues. Here the CDR3 DNA reads TGTGCCACCAGTGACTCGGGACCCAGAGGGAGGGAGACCCAGTACTTC. This encodes CATSDSGPRGRETQYF.

CDR3 in DNA: TGTGCCAGCAGGCCCAGGGGAGGCACAGATACGCAGTATTTT. As protein: CASRPRGGTDTQYF. The gene calls are TRBV6-2 or TRBV6-3 and TRBJ2-3, with D possibly TRBD1 on 6 matching bases. In germline, CDR1 is MNHEY, CDR2 SVGEGT. This CDR3 is built from 14 residues. V lost 6 bases, J lost 1 base, and 11 bases lay in between.

Regarding this clone: It is unclear where the CDR3 begins or ends on the DNA, so no DNA is shown, and the CDR3 is as TCRdb lists it. This sequence joins TRBV15 and TRBJ1-2; the table assigns TRBD1, which was not confirmed against the DNA. Germline V CDR1 and CDR2: LNHNV, YYDKDF (reference sequence). With termini counted, the CDR3 has 17 amino acids. CDR3 in amino acids: CATSRGSRQGRNYGCTF.

The genes are TRBV11-1 and TRBJ1-2; 9 nucleotides align to TRBD1. The CDR3 totals 16 residues. The V gene end was trimmed by 5 bases and the J gene end by 2 bases; junction bases not matched to a gene: 9. Germline CDR1 reads SGHAT; CDR2 reads FQDESV (reference sequence). The DNA of the CDR3 is TGTGCCAGCAGCCCCCCGGGACAGGGAGCGAACTATGGCTACACCTTC. Translated: CASSPPGQGANYGYTF.

This clone has a count of ten or more. This chain connects TRBV16 to TRBJ1-6; TRBD1 matches at 10 bases. Germline loops: CDR1 KGHSY, CDR2 FQNENV. CDR3 length: 16 amino acids. Unmatched junction bases numbered 5, after V lost 6 bases and J lost 3 bases. This chain's CDR3 is CASSRDRGGYNSPLHF. The CDR3 DNA reads TGTGCCAGCAGTCGGGACAGGGGTGGCTATAATTCACCCCTCCACTTT.

This clone was picked up a small number of times. This chain links TRBV20-1 with TRBJ2-1; 7 bases are shared with TRBD2. Germline V lookup: CDR1 DFQATT, CDR2 SNEGSKA (reference sequence). The J segment lost 7 bases and the V segment lost 3 bases, leaving 9 bases of the junction unmatched. CDR3 length: 14 amino acids. DNA for the CDR3: TGCAGTGCTAGTCCTCTGGGGGGGGGAAATGAGCAGTTCTTC. Protein product: CSASPLGGGNEQFF.

This clone was counted only a few times. The chain recombines TRBV27 with TRBJ2-7, with a tentative D call TRBD1 (5 bases). Germline values: CDR1 MNHEY, CDR2 SMNVEV (reference sequence). This CDR3 has 14 residues. V lost 3 bases and J lost 2, with 11 bases in between. The CDR3 here is CASSFGDRPYEQYF. The CDR3 DNA is TGTGCCAGCAGTTTCGGAGACAGACCCTACGAGCAGTACTTC.

This clone came up many times. It is unclear where the CDR3 begins or ends on the DNA, so no DNA is shown, and the CDR3 is as TCRdb lists it. V usage is TRBV27 and J usage is TRBJ2-7; TRBD1, the table's D call, lacks a check against the DNA. CDR1 MNHEY and CDR2 SMNVEV come from the germline V gene (reference sequence). From its first to its last residue, the CDR3 has 17 amino acids. CDR3 sequence: CASSSSRAQGGQDEQYF.

This clone came up a few times. This chain joins TRBV24-1 and TRBJ2-7; D uncertain. The CDR3 is made up of 16 amino acids. The V end lost 0 bases, the J end lost 0 bases, and 11 bases lay between the germline ends. The germline V gene encodes CDR1 KGHDR and CDR2 SFDVKD. The CDR3 spells CATSDLNIFTSYEQYF. CDR3 in DNA: TGTGCCACCAGTGATTTGAACATCTTTACCTCCTACGAGCAGTACTTC.

At least ten counts were recorded for this clone. V and J are TRBV19 and TRBJ2-1; 7 bases agree with TRBD2. In germline, CDR1 is LNHDA, CDR2 SQIVND (reference sequence). This CDR3 region has 13 residues. V lost 10 bases and J lost 9; bases outside the gene matches: 12. CDR3 in amino acids: CATFGTTLSEQFF. CDR3 DNA sequence: TGTGCCACCTTCGGGACTACTTTGAGTGAGCAGTTCTTC.

At least ten counts were recorded for this clone. The chain links TRBV12-3 or TRBV12-4 to TRBJ2-1; 9 nucleotides line up with TRBD2. The CDR3 length is 15 residues. V dropped 7 bases and J dropped 4; count of bases not matched to a gene: 8. CDR3 bases: TGTGCCAGCACCCAATCTAGCGGGACATACAATGAGCAGTTCTTC. This codes for CASTQSSGTYNEQFF.